These 3 T cell receptor beta chains came from one sample sequenced in a study of blood T cell repertoires in COVID-19. Sequencing used immunoSEQ multiplex PCR; TCRdb keeps in-frame clones, though not all of them. The sample includes 350,000 to 450,000 clones, 85% seen only once; the top ten take roughly 3.6%. Sequencing was done on a sample of peripheral blood. Every receptor here comes from a woman under 30 with acute or convalescent COVID-19.

This chain joins TRBV19 and TRBJ2-7; TRBD1 matches at 8 bases. Trimming cost V 4 bases and J 2 bases; bases outside gene matches: 1. The germline gives CDR1 LNHDA, CDR2 SQIVND (reference sequence). This CDR3 contains 13 residues. The chain's CDR3 is CASSRDRTYEQYF. The CDR3 DNA follows: TGTGCCAGTAGTAGGGACAGGACCTACGAGCAGTACTTC.

The rearrangement joins TRBV11-2 to TRBJ1-2; no firm D call. This CDR3 is built from 16 residues. Germline V gene lookup returns CDR1 SGHAT and CDR2 FQNNGV. V lost 5 bases, J lost 2 bases, and 18 bases lay in between. The DNA of the CDR3 is TGTGCCAGCAGCACCTCCGGGATCTTATCGAACTATGGCTACACCTTC. This gives the protein CASSTSGILSNYGYTF.

This clone was seen just once. The J gene is TRBJ1-2, the V gene TRBV19; D call uncertain. Germline assignment: CDR1 LNHDA and CDR2 SQIVND (reference sequence). The CDR3 covers 12 residues. With 10 bases removed from V and 3 bases from J, the gap between germline ends came to 12 bases. This chain's CDR3 is CATSAGDYGYTF. Written as DNA, the CDR3 is TGTGCCACCTCGGCAGGCGACTATGGCTACACCTTC.